The rows below give T cell receptor beta chains drawn from one sample of a study of human T cells and chemical hapten exposure. TCRdb independently ran MiXCR on the RACE reads; one entry per CDR3 protein. The table has around 99,000 distinct CDR3 sequences, approximately 8.8% seen once. The source was whole blood, collected in connection with sensitization to the hapten diphenylcyclopropenone (DPC). These receptors were collected from a woman between 40 and 50 years old with alopecia areata. Some clones in this sample may be carry-over from other donors' samples. Both conserved end residues are part of each CDR3. The D gene is left open where the match is weak. The size of a clone is reported for some rows only, either as once, few or many, or as a class for expanded clones.

j_call v_call clone_size d_call cdr3_nt cdr3_aa
TRBJ1-2 TRBV4-3 few TRBD1 TGCGCCAGCAGCTTCCAGGGGGCTCTCTATGGCTACACCTTC CASSFQGALYGYTF
TRBJ1-6 TRBV11-2 few NA TGTGCCAGCAGCTCGCCATGGGCTTCCTATAATTCACCCCTCCACTTT CASSSPWASYNSPLHF
TRBJ1-2 TRBV4-3 few NA TGCGCCAGCAGCCGCAATATGGCAGGGGATGGCTACACCTTC CASSRNMAGDGYTF
TRBJ1-2 TRBV19 many NA TGTGCCAGTAGCGTCTTCAGTGCCACCTATGGCTACACCTTC CASSVFSATYGYTF
TRBJ2-3 TRBV5-4 many NA TGTGCCAGCAGCCCCGAGAACACAGATACGCAGTATTTT CASSPENTDTQYF
TRBJ1-6 TRBV5-5 few NA TGTGCCAGCACCCTAGGGGGGAATTCACCCCTCCACTTT CASTLGGNSPLHF
TRBJ2-7 TRBV19 many NA TGTGCCAGTAGTACCGGGGACGGAACCTACGAGCAGTACTTC CASSTGDGTYEQYF
TRBJ2-3 TRBV11-3 NA NA TGTGCCAGCAGCTTCTCCGGGGGAGATACGCAGTATTTT CASSFSGGDTQYF
TRBJ2-1 TRBV10-3 NA NA TGTGCCATCAGTGAGTCGGGAAGATACAATGAGCAGTTCTTC CAISESGRYNEQFF
TRBJ2-5 TRBV6-5 many NA TGTGCCAGCAGTCTAGGACAGAACCAAGAGACCCAGTACTTC CASSLGQNQETQYF
TRBJ1-4 TRBV29-1 NA NA TGCAGCGTTGAGCAGGGGAGAGAAAAACTGTTTTTT CSVEQGREKLFF
TRBJ1-1 TRBV6-6 many NA TGTGCCAGCAGTTACGGGGGGGGCGCAGACACTGAAGCTTTCTTT CASSYGGGADTEAFF
TRBJ1-3 TRBV12-3/TRBV12-4 NA NA TGTGCCAGCAGCCCGACGGAGAGAAACACCATATATTTT CASSPTERNTIYF
TRBJ2-2 TRBV27 few NA TGTGCCAGCAGCTTACAGGGACCGAACACCGGGGAGCTGTTTTTT CASSLQGPNTGELFF
TRBJ2-7 TRBV27 NA NA TGTGCCAGCAGTTCTGGGGGTGAGCAGTACTTC CASSSGGEQYF
TRBJ2-4 TRBV7-9 few NA TGTGCCAGCAGCTCTCGTGTGACTAGAGGGGACATTCAGTACTTC CASSSRVTRGDIQYF
TRBJ2-3 TRBV7-9 many TRBD2 TGTGCCAGCAGCTTAGGGACTAGCGGGGGCACAGATACGCAGTATTTT CASSLGTSGGTDTQYF
TRBJ1-1 TRBV29-1 few TRBD1 TGCAGCGTTGTGGCTCAGGGGGCTGAAGCTTTCTTT CSVVAQGAEAFF
TRBJ1-2 TRBV20-1 many TRBD1 TGCAGTGCTAGGGGACAGGTCTATGGCTACACCTTC CSARGQVYGYTF
TRBJ2-1 TRBV7-2 many TRBD2 TGTGCCAGCAGCTCCCCCGGGACTAGCGGGGGGGCTTACCACGTCTACAATGAGCAGTTCTTC CASSSPGTSGGAYHVYNEQFF
TRBJ1-1 TRBV7-2 NA TRBD1 TGTGCCAGCAGCTTAGCTTACCCCGGACAGGCGGAGAACACTGAAGCTTTCTTT CASSLAYPGQAENTEAFF